Below, one T cell receptor (beta chain) is given with its context. Its antigen is unidentified. Germline V gives CDR1 SGHVS, CDR2 FNYEAQ. There are 16 residues in the CDR3. After removal of 5 bases from V and 5 bases from J, the junction contained 8 bases not matched to a gene. This entry comes from a study of shared clonotypes between healthy human individuals. Notes on the study in general: Depth of sequencing was expected to influence donor clonotype sharing. Several donors showed sharing of approximately 5% of naive CD4 clonotypes.

CD45RO negativity and positive selection for CCR7 defined naive CD8 cells, a population that excluded terminally differentiated effector memory CD45RA+ cells. Several immunoSEQ 96-well plates shared each subset's DNA, each plate a replicate. TCRdb keeps only in-frame clones here, not all; method: immunoSEQ multiplex PCR. Among hundreds of thousands of clones listed, about 90% were seen once. This TCR derives from a man aged 25 to 40 in good health. The specimen sequenced was naive CD8+ T cells sorted from blood. The rearrangement links TRBV7-6 to TRBJ2-1, with TRBD1 matching over 11 bases. The DNA of the CDR3 is TGTGCCAGCAGCGGACGGACAGGGGGCGCTCACAATGAGCAGTTCTTC. It is translated as CASSGRTGGAHNEQFF.